This T cell receptor delta chain stems from a study of γδ T cells in repeated Plasmodium falciparum infection (dated by TCRdb to 2020 to 2023). Study-wide context: The natural-infection arm enrolled Malian children exposed to intense seasonal malaria transmission, compared against age and gender matched Australian children. Five or six malaria-naive U.S. adults underwent four controlled human malaria infections by bites from P. falciparum NF54-infected Anopheles stephensi mosquitoes over about 590 days. Samples were collected from controlled-infection subjects at baseline, immediately before selected infections, and 21 days after each infection. Malian gammadelta TCR repertoires were analysed cross-sectionally during no-transmission periods and longitudinally across acute febrile malaria episodes. In the study, the shaping of the human gammadelta T cell repertoire by repeated Plasmodium falciparum infection was examined using natural infection in Mali and controlled human malaria infection.

Libraries were prepared through multiplex PCR. Sequencing relied on an Illumina MiSeq. Every sorted gammadelta T cell sample had both its TCR gamma (TRG) and TCR delta (TRD) chains sequenced. In the source study's methods: Repertoire analyses included clonotype tree plots, accumulated frequency of the top 20 clonotypes, diversity index (DI) and D75 metrics. Clone calls in TCRdb were regenerated from the public reads with CATT, after which identical DNA sequences shared one row. For this entry, the V and J calls and clone size follow TCRdb and not the study's own pipeline. The sample table contains tens of thousands of delta-chain clones; only one count was recorded for approximately 0.92% of them. The ten largest make up around 9.6% of the sample. Vgamma9/Vdelta2+ and Vdelta2-negative gammadelta T cell populations were flow-sorted from peripheral blood mononuclear cells for bulk TCR repertoire analysis.

What the research found in general, with its limitations: A highly stable polyclonal repertoire over time and infection, with many inter-individual overlapping TCRgamma sequences, was shown by Vgamma9/Vdelta2+ TCR repertoires. Compared with Australian children, Malian children appeared to have Vdelta2-negative gammadelta TCR repertoires that were more clonally expanded, less diverse and less shared. Analysis of inter-individual variability in gammadelta T cell responses was limited by the small size of the controlled-infection cohort. In Vdelta2-negative, largely Vdelta1+, gammadelta TCR repertoires, repeated controlled infections appeared to drive waves of new clonotype selection. The Malian cohort came from a small rural village of predominantly one ethnic group, limiting generalizability.

As concerns this clone: Its antigen is still unknown. The likely explanation is a read error, given a far larger clone one base away. The same CDR3 also results from other DNA sequences found in this sample.

Including the terminal cysteine and phenylalanine, the CDR3 comprises 23 residues. Of the read, only the CDR3 DNA is kept; its 69 bases are in frame from base 1. CDR1 and CDR2 are read off the germline V gene as TSWWSYY and QGS. This clonotype originated in a pool of human donors (malaria-infected and uninfected, not separated). The specimen was gamma-delta T cells from blood. The chain links TRDV1 with TRDJ1; the D gene could be either TRDD2 or TRDD3, each agreeing at 7 bases. The CDR3 in this case is CALGELWPSSRTGDSPYTDKLIF. The sequenced DNA is TGTGCCCTTGGGGAACTTTGGCCTTCCTCCAGAACTGGGGACTCCCCCTACACCGATAAACTCATCTTT.